One and the same sample provided the 20 T cell receptor beta chains below, sequenced in a study of CD4 T cells in relation to SARS-CoV-2 and coronaviruses. CD4+ T cells from unexposed donors were obtained before the COVID-19 pandemic (2011-2018). This table comes from immunoSEQ multiplex PCR, and its TCRdb copy is limited to in-frame clones, with some not included. The profile shows some 65,000 clones, 85% to 90% of them singletons. The sequencing input was memory CD4+ T cells from PBMCs. The receptors stem from a human donor in good health.

The CDR3 DNA reads TGCGCCAGCAGCGAGCGACAGGGGACCGCTGAAAAACTGTTTTTT. It codes for CASSERQGTAEKLFF. The genes are TRBV5-1 and TRBJ1-4, with 8 bases aligning to TRBD1. The CDR3 is 15 residues long. Germline CDR1 reads SGHRS; CDR2 reads YFSETQ. V shed 4 bases, J shed 7 bases, and the junction held 9 bases outside the gene matches.

The CDR3 region is CASSLSAPQGSYGYTF. In nucleotides, the CDR3 is TGTGCCAGCAGTTTATCGGCACCACAGGGCTCCTATGGCTACACCTTC. The chain joins TRBV27 to TRBJ1-2; tentative D call: TRBD1 (6 bases). CDR1 is MNHEY and CDR2 is SMNVEV in the germline V gene (reference sequence). There are 16 residues in the CDR3. The V end lost 0 bases, the J end lost 4 bases, and 15 bases lay between the germline ends.

This clone was seen a handful of times. The chain has TRBV6-5 and TRBJ2-3; D is unclear. Germline CDR1 and CDR2: MNHEY and SVGAGI. This CDR3 region has 16 residues. Trimming took off 4 bases at V and 0 bases at J, with 14 bases between the two ends. CDR3: CASSFQSVTSTDTQYF. CDR3 DNA: TGTGCCAGCAGTTTCCAGTCTGTTACTAGCACAGATACGCAGTATTTT.

The V gene is TRBV5-1, the J gene TRBJ2-7; 7 bases fit TRBD1. CDR3 size: 13 residues. Per the germline V gene, CDR1 is SGHRS and CDR2 is YFSETQ. Unmatched junction bases numbered 2, after V lost 0 bases and J lost 5 bases. Here the CDR3 DNA reads TGCGCCAGCAGCTTGGGACAGGGTAACGAGCAGTACTTC. Its translation: CASSLGQGNEQYF.

V gene TRBV5-1 combines with J gene TRBJ1-4; 8 bases fit TRBD1. This CDR3 contains 15 residues. V shed 1 base, J shed 3 bases, and the junction held 2 bases outside the gene matches. Germline V gene data show CDR1 as SGHRS and CDR2 as YFSETQ. CDR3 amino acids: CASSLQGAANEKLFF. CDR3 in DNA: TGCGCCAGCAGCTTGCAGGGGGCCGCTAATGAAAAACTGTTTTTT. Combining the CDR3 with reference TRBV5-1 and TRBJ1-4 gives the whole variable domain KAGVTQTPRYLIKTRGQQVTLSCSPISGHRSVSWYQQTPGQGLQFLFEYFSETQRNKGNFPGRFSGRQFSNSRSEMNVSTLELGDSALYLCASSLQGAANEKLFFGSGTQLSVL.

The gene calls are TRBV18 and TRBJ2-1; 8 bases map to TRBD2. CDR1 and CDR2 from the germline V gene are KGHSH and LQKENI. The CDR3 runs 14 residues. With 6 bases clipped from V and 8 bases from J, the junction kept 9 bases outside the gene matches. The CDR3 bases are TGTGCCAGCTCGCTTAACGAAGCGGGAGATGAGCAGTTCTTC. Its translation: CASSLNEAGDEQFF.

The rearrangement links TRBV27 to TRBJ1-2, with 8 bases matching TRBD1. This CDR3 spans 14 amino acids. Germline trimming cut 3 bases from V and 7 bases from J; bases unmatched to any gene: 7. Looked up from germline, CDR1 is MNHEY and CDR2 is SMNVEV (reference sequence). The DNA for the CDR3 is TGTGCCAGCAGTTTTCTTGGCAGGGGGCTTGGCTACACCTTC. It translates to CASSFLGRGLGYTF.

The rearrangement uses TRBV11-2 and TRBJ1-2, with D maybe TRBD1 (6 bases). The CDR3 loop spans 13 amino acids. CDR1 is SGHAT and CDR2 is FQNNGV in the germline V gene. With 6 bases removed from V and 2 bases from J, the gap between germline ends came to 10 bases. The CDR3 DNA reads TGTGCCAGCAGTGCAGGGGCCAACTATGGCTACACCTTC. Translated: CASSAGANYGYTF.

This chain uses TRBV5-1 with TRBJ1-1; 8 nucleotides line up with TRBD1. Germline assignment: CDR1 SGHRS and CDR2 YFSETQ. This CDR3 has 15 residues. V was pared by 4 bases and J by 5 bases, with 10 bases of the junction left unmatched. CDR3 amino acids: CASSVLQGAGTEAFF. The DNA for the CDR3 is TGCGCCAGCAGCGTTCTTCAGGGGGCCGGGACTGAAGCTTTCTTT.

This clone came up once. The V call is TRBV18, the J call TRBJ1-4, with a tentative D call TRBD1 (5 bases). The CDR3 loop spans 14 amino acids. CDR1 and CDR2 from the germline V gene are KGHSH and LQKENI. The V gene lost 6 bases and the J gene lost 1 base, with 9 bases spanning the gap. This chain's CDR3 is CASSLDRTNEKLFF. In DNA, the CDR3 is TGTGCCAGCTCGCTCGACAGAACTAATGAAAAACTGTTTTTT.

The rearrangement uses TRBV19 and TRBJ1-1; no clear D gene. The V gene's germline CDR1 is LNHDA and CDR2 SQIVND (reference sequence). The CDR3 is 16 amino acids. V dropped 5 bases and J dropped 1 base, with 17 bases sitting between them. In DNA form, the CDR3 reads TGTGCCAGTAGTTCGGCTTCAAACCGGGGGAACACTGAAGCTTTCTTT. It translates to CASSSASNRGNTEAFF. Variable domain in full (rest from reference TRBV19 and TRBJ1-1): DGGITQSPKYLFRKEGQNVTLSCEQNLNHDAMYWYRQDPGQGLRLIYYSQIVNDFQKGDIAEGYSVSREKKESFPLTVTSAQKNPTAFYLCASSSASNRGNTEAFFGQGTRLTVV.

The J gene is TRBJ2-7, the V gene TRBV5-1; 9 nucleotides line up with TRBD2. The trim removed 0 bases at V and 0 bases at J, leaving 10 bases unmatched. This CDR3 has 18 residues. CDR1 is SGHRS and CDR2 is YFSETQ in the germline V gene. CDR3 bases: TGCGCCAGCAGCTTGGATCTAGCGGGAAGGGATCGCTCCTACGAGCAGTACTTC. Protein product: CASSLDLAGRDRSYEQYF.

The genes are TRBV5-1 and TRBJ2-3; perhaps TRBD2 as D (7 bases). Trimming stripped 4 bases from V and 1 base from J, with 10 bases between. In germline, CDR1 is SGHRS, CDR2 YFSETQ. The CDR3 is 14 amino acids. The CDR3 loop is CASSGGGRTDTQYF. CDR3 DNA sequence: TGCGCCAGCAGCGGGGGGGGCCGCACAGATACGCAGTATTTT.

The chain has TRBV9 and TRBJ2-5, with TRBD2 matching 9 bases. From germline, CDR1 is SGDLS and CDR2 YYNGEE. The CDR3 consists of 15 residues. After removal of 1 base from V and 0 bases from J, the junction contained 1 base not matched to a gene. The DNA of the CDR3 is TGTGCCAGCAGCGTACTAGCGGGGTACCAAGAGACCCAGTACTTC. It encodes CASSVLAGYQETQYF.

The rearrangement joins TRBV28 to TRBJ2-5, with D tentatively TRBD1 or TRBD2 (6 bases each). The V end lost 7 bases, the J end lost 9 bases, and 18 bases lay between the germline ends. From germline, CDR1 is MDHEN and CDR2 SYDVKM. The CDR3 spans 13 residues. The chain's CDR3 is CASTQPGASAQYF. As DNA, the CDR3 is TGTGCCAGCACTCAGCCGGGGGCTAGTGCCCAGTACTTC.

As for this clone: This CDR3 is also generated by other DNA sequences in the sample. The chain links TRBV10-3 to TRBJ2-3; D is undetermined. The CDR3 runs to 13 residues. The germline gives CDR1 ENHRY, CDR2 SYGVKD. V lost 6 bases and J 0 bases, leaving 7 bases between the germline ends. CDR3 loop: CAISGPSTDTQYF. The CDR3 coding sequence is TGTGCCATCAGCGGGCCTAGCACAGATACGCAGTATTTT.

This chain links TRBV27 with TRBJ2-7; D call uncertain. V lost 7 bases, J lost 1 base, and 14 bases lay in between. Germline CDR1 MNHEY, CDR2 SMNVEV (reference sequence). The CDR3 covers 14 residues. CDR3 bases: TGTGCCAGCACCACATACCGCTCATCCTACGAGCAGTACTTC. Its translation is CASTTYRSSYEQYF.

V and J are TRBV3-1 (or the pseudogene TRBV3-2) and TRBJ1-5; TRBD1 might be the D (5 bases). The CDR3 has 14 residues. V was cut by 3 bases and J by 7 bases, with 13 bases left in between. Germline values: CDR1 LGHDT, CDR2 YNNKEL (reference sequence). CDR3 nucleotides: TGTGCCAGCAGCCATTTGGGGGGAGGCCAGCCCCAGCATTTT. Translating it yields CASSHLGGGQPQHF.

The chain joins TRBV10-3 to TRBJ1-1; tentatively, D is TRBD1 (6 bases). Trimming cost V 5 bases and J 3 bases, with 10 bases left between them. This CDR3 has 13 amino acids. The germline CDR1 and CDR2 sequences are ENHRY and SYGVKD. Here the CDR3 DNA reads TGTGCCATCAGTAATTACAGGGACACTGAAGCTTTCTTT. It yields the protein CAISNYRDTEAFF.

The chain recombines TRBV2 with TRBJ1-5; 7 bases agree with TRBD1. This CDR3 contains 13 residues. V shed 4 bases, J shed 8 bases, and the junction held 5 bases outside the gene matches. Germline V gene lookup returns CDR1 SNHLY and CDR2 FYNNEI. CDR3 in amino acids: CASSGDSFEPQHF. The CDR3 nucleotides read TGTGCCAGCAGTGGGGACAGCTTTGAGCCCCAGCATTTT.